These T cell receptor beta chains were read from a single sample in a study of CD8 T cells in Susac syndrome. One entry per CDR3 protein, called by TCRdb with MiXCR from the immunoSEQ multiplex PCR reads. This sample has approximately 200,000 distinct CDR3 sequences, with just under 95% found just once. Material: CD4+ T cells from PBMCs. The source is a human donor with multiple sclerosis. Both conserved end residues are part of each CDR3. The D gene is left open where the match is weak.

cdr3_aa,cdr3_nt,v_call,d_call,j_call
CASRLTDSPGTEAFF,TGTGCCAGCCGTTTAACGGACAGCCCCGGGACTGAAGCTTTCTTT,TRBV18,.,TRBJ1-1
CSAATSALFSSYNEQFF,TGCAGTGCTGCTACTAGCGCCCTATTTAGCTCCTACAATGAGCAGTTCTTC,TRBV20-1,TRBD2,TRBJ2-1
CAWSVRGNTIYF,TGTGCCTGGAGTGTACGTGGAAACACCATATATTTT,TRBV30,.,TRBJ1-3
CASSLGASETYEQYF,TGCGCCAGCAGCTTGGGGGCATCTGAGACCTACGAGCAGTACTTC,TRBV5-1,.,TRBJ2-7
CSVGNNRNTEAFF,TGCAGCGTTGGTAACAACCGAAACACTGAAGCTTTCTTT,TRBV29-1,.,TRBJ1-1
CSVEQTGGPGETQYF,TGCAGCGTTGAGCAGACAGGGGGCCCTGGAGAGACCCAGTACTTC,TRBV29-1,TRBD1,TRBJ2-5
CASSYSSVRVGTGELFF,TGTGCCAGCAGTTACTCGAGTGTCCGGGTGGGGACCGGGGAGCTGTTTTTT,TRBV6-5,.,TRBJ2-2
CASRRQVGDEKLFF,TGTGCCAGCAGACGACAGGTTGGGGATGAAAAACTGTTTTTT,TRBV4-2,.,TRBJ1-4
CASSQGIGAGELFF,TGTGCCAGCAGTCAGGGGATTGGCGCCGGGGAGCTGTTTTTT,TRBV6-6,.,TRBJ2-2
CASRKDPDTQYF,TGTGCCAGCAGAAAGGATCCAGATACGCAGTATTTT,TRBV7-2,.,TRBJ2-3